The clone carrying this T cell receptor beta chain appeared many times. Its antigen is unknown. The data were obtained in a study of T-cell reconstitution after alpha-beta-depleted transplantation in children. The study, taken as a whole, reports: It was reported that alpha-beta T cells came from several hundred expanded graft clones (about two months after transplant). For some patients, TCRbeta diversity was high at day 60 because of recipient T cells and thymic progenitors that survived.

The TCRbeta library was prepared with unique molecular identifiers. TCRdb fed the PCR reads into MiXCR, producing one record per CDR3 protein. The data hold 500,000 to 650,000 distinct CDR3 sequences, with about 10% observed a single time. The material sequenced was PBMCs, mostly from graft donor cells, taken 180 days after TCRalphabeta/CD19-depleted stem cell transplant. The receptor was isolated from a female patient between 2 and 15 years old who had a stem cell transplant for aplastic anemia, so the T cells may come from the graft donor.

In nucleotides, the CDR3 is TGCAGCGTGGGCAGCGGGAGACGGATCGAGACCCAGTACTTC. This gives the protein CSVGSGRRIETQYF. V is TRBV29-1 and J is TRBJ2-5, with 8 bases matching TRBD2. This CDR3 has 14 residues. Germline assignment: CDR1 SQVTM and CDR2 ANQGSEA. J was trimmed by 5 bases and V by 6 bases; bases with no gene match: 11.